The clone carrying this TCR beta chain has only a few counts. What it binds is unknown. This sample was taken from a study of spatial heterogeneity in lung cancer. Across the whole study: The authors sequenced available follow-up PBMC samples, taken a median of approximately two years after resection.

V lost 6 bases, J lost 4 bases, and 21 bases lay in between. Germline assignment: CDR1 MNHEY and CDR2 SVGAGI. CDR3 length equals 16 residues. Study results and caveats: Detection of ubiquitous tumor TCRs in blood was higher at resection than follow-up.

Time point reported: blood at routine non-recurrence follow-up after resection. From tumor, nontumor lung or frozen PBMC, whole RNA was taken unsorted for sequencing. Each molecule of TCR cDNA was tagged with one unique molecular identifier. One entry per CDR3 protein, called by TCRdb with MiXCR from the 5' RACE reads. This repertoire shows 35,000 to 45,000 distinct CDR3 sequences, roughly 8% found once; its top ten account for approximately 8.8%. The material sequenced was PBMCs, taken at follow-up. The chain employs TRBV6-5 and TRBJ2-5, with D possibly called TRBD1 or TRBD2 (5 bases each). The sequence was collected from a male donor with early-stage non-small cell lung cancer. CDR3 DNA: TGTGCCAGCAGCCGAACCGGGACCCTGGGGAGAGAGACCCAGTACTTC. Amino acids: CASSRTGTLGRETQYF.